The 26 T cell receptor beta chains reported below all come from one sample, sequenced in a study of blood T cell repertoires in COVID-19. Here immunoSEQ multiplex PCR was the method, and the copy in TCRdb shows in-frame clones only, minus some. The sample lists roughly 60,000 clones; approximately 83% were seen once. Sample: peripheral blood. Every receptor here comes from a young man with COVID-19, enrolled during active disease.

This clone showed up just once. The rearrangement joins TRBV5-8 to TRBJ2-1, with D possibly TRBD1 on 5 matching bases. There are 13 residues in the CDR3. The V and J ends lost 1 base and 6 bases respectively, with 8 bases between them. The germline V gene encodes CDR1 SGHTS and CDR2 YDEGEE. This CDR3 reads CASSLQGFNEQFF. For the CDR3, the DNA is TGTGCCAGCAGCTTGCAGGGCTTCAATGAGCAGTTCTTC.

The genes are TRBV7-2 and TRBJ1-1, with D hard to call. The V gene lost 1 base and the J gene lost 0 bases, with 9 bases spanning the gap. The germline CDR1 and CDR2 sequences are SGHTA and FQGNSA. The CDR3 has 15 amino acids. Here the CDR3 DNA reads TGTGCCAGCAGCTTAGGTCCGGGTATGAACACTGAAGCTTTCTTT. Residues: CASSLGPGMNTEAFF.

The V and J genes are TRBV30 and TRBJ1-1; tentative D call: TRBD1 (6 bases). Germline V gene data show CDR1 as GTSNPN and CDR2 as SVGIG (reference sequence). The CDR3 runs 12 residues. V dropped 3 bases and J dropped 6 bases, with 11 bases sitting between them. CDR3 nucleotide sequence: TGTGCCTGGAGCCCCAGACAGGCTGAAGCTTTCTTT. Translated: CAWSPRQAEAFF. Complete variable domain (other parts from reference TRBV30 and TRBJ1-1): SQTIHQWPATLVQPVGSPLSLECTVEGTSNPNLYWYRQAAGRGLQLLFYSVGIGQISSEVPQNLSASRPQDRQFILSSKKLLLSDSGFYLCAWSPRQAEAFFGQGTRLTVV.

The gene calls are TRBV7-3 and TRBJ2-1, with a tentative D call TRBD1 (5 bases). Trimming stripped 6 bases from V and 5 bases from J, with 17 bases between. CDR1 is SGHTA, CDR2 FQGTGA, per germline. The CDR3 length is 15 residues. CDR3 coding DNA: TGTGCCAGCAGAAACCCGCAGGGCCGGGACAATGAGCAGTTCTTC. This sequence encodes CASRNPQGRDNEQFF.

This chain uses TRBV9 with TRBJ1-3, with D maybe TRBD1 (5 bases). Germline V gives CDR1 SGDLS, CDR2 YYNGEE. Trimming cost V 3 bases and J 4 bases, with 8 bases left between them. This CDR3 has 13 residues. The CDR3 bases are TGTGCCAGCAGCGGGCAGGGCGGAAACACCATATATTTT. Encoded protein: CASSGQGGNTIYF.

This clone was detected once. The chain is built from TRBV6-4 and TRBJ2-1; 9 bases fit TRBD2. V shed 1 base, J shed 7 bases, and the junction held 8 bases outside the gene matches. Germline-derived CDR1 and CDR2 are MRHNA and SNTAGT. There are 16 residues in the CDR3. The CDR3 region is CASSDLSLAGRNEQFF. The CDR3 DNA is TGTGCCAGCAGTGACTTAAGCCTAGCGGGGAGAAATGAGCAGTTCTTC.

This chain links TRBV9 with TRBJ2-3; tentative D call: TRBD2 (5 bases). The germline gives CDR1 SGDLS, CDR2 YYNGEE. This CDR3 contains 14 residues. Trimming took 6 bases from V and 1 from J, leaving 12 bases between them. CDR3 sequence: CASKGVEGTDTQYF. The CDR3 DNA follows: TGTGCCAGCAAGGGAGTGGAGGGCACAGATACGCAGTATTTT.

The chain is built from TRBV7-6 and TRBJ2-1; 7 bases fit TRBD2. The CDR3 is 15 residues long. CDR1 SGHVS and CDR2 FNYEAQ come from the germline V gene. Trimming at V came to 2 bases and at J to 7 bases, leaving 8 bases not matched to a gene. The DNA of the CDR3 is TGTGCCAGCAGCTTAAGGACTAGGAACTCTAATGAGCAGTTCTTC. Its translation is CASSLRTRNSNEQFF.

This chain links TRBV4-3 with TRBJ1-4; no clear D. V was shortened by 0 bases and J by 4 bases, with 6 bases between the two germline ends. The CDR3 runs to 14 residues. The germline CDR1 and CDR2 sequences are LGHNA and YSLEER. Here the CDR3 reads CASSQDFGNEKLFF. In DNA, the CDR3 is TGCGCCAGCAGCCAAGATTTCGGTAATGAAAAACTGTTTTTT.

The chain couples TRBV6-5 to TRBJ2-1, with a weak D call TRBD1 (5 bases). CDR1 and CDR2 from the germline V gene are MNHEY and SVGAGI. There are 14 residues in the CDR3. V was shortened by 0 bases and J by 8 bases, with 11 bases between the two germline ends. The CDR3 reads CASSYSRGWDEQFF. DNA of the CDR3: TGTGCCAGCAGTTACTCTAGGGGTTGGGATGAGCAGTTCTTC.

The chain employs TRBV28 and TRBJ2-4, with D perhaps matching TRBD1 (6 bases). There are 15 residues in the CDR3. Trimming removed 6 bases from V and 6 bases from J, with 18 bases in between. Germline V lookup: CDR1 MDHEN, CDR2 SYDVKM. The CDR3 loop reads CASRPGARSRNIQYF. The CDR3 DNA reads TGTGCCAGCAGACCAGGGGCCCGGTCGCGAAACATTCAGTACTTC.

This chain links TRBV7-9 with TRBJ2-7; perhaps TRBD1 as D (5 bases). Germline V gene lookup returns CDR1 SEHNR and CDR2 FQNEAQ (reference sequence). Between the trimmed V and J ends, which lost 6 bases and 3 bases, there was a span of 9 bases. The CDR3 is 12 residues long. This CDR3 is CASSSQGYEQYF. The CDR3 region has the DNA TGTGCCAGCAGTTCCCAGGGCTACGAGCAGTACTTC.

This chain uses TRBV19 with TRBJ1-2; 10 bases line up with TRBD1. V lost 10 bases and J lost 7; bases outside the gene matches: 18. The germline gives CDR1 LNHDA, CDR2 SQIVND (reference sequence). The CDR3 has 16 amino acids. The CDR3 loop reads CATQPTGQGIFFGYTF. Written as DNA, the CDR3 is TGTGCCACCCAACCGACGGGACAGGGGATATTCTTTGGCTACACCTTC.

This clone appeared a single time. V and J are TRBV13 and TRBJ2-3; 7 nucleotides match TRBD2. The trim removed 5 bases at V and 6 bases at J, leaving 8 bases unmatched. Germline V gene data show CDR1 as PRHDT and CDR2 as FYEKMQ (reference sequence). The CDR3 consists of 14 residues. The chain's CDR3 is CASSPRTGGDTQYF. CDR3 nucleotides: TGTGCCAGCAGCCCTAGGACCGGGGGGGATACGCAGTATTTT.

The chain is built from TRBV7-3 and TRBJ1-1; D is unresolved. This CDR3 is 13 amino acids long. Trimming cost V 2 bases and J 1 base, with 5 bases left between them. Germline CDR1 and CDR2: SGHTA and FQGTGA. This CDR3 is CASSLEGNTEAFF. CDR3 nucleotide sequence: TGTGCCAGCAGCTTAGAGGGGAACACTGAAGCTTTCTTT. The variable domain in full, with the rest retrieved from reference TRBV7-3 and TRBJ1-1, is GAGVSQTPSNKVTEKGKYVELRCDPISGHTALYWYRQSLGQGPEFLIYFQGTGAADDSGLPNDRFFAVRPEGSVSTLKIQRTERGDSAVYLCASSLEGNTEAFFGQGTRLTVV.

The chain carries TRBV11-2 and TRBJ2-7; 9 bases align to TRBD1. Per germline, CDR1 SGHAT and CDR2 FQNNGV. The CDR3 sequence is 14 residues long. V lost 4 bases to trimming and J lost 3 bases; unmatched junction nucleotides: 4. Here the CDR3 reads CASSWGTGIYEQYF. In DNA, the CDR3 is TGTGCCAGCAGCTGGGGGACAGGGATCTACGAGCAGTACTTC.

The chain carries TRBV29-1 and TRBJ2-7; perhaps TRBD1 as D (5 bases). Trimming pared 3 bases from V and 5 bases from J, leaving 20 bases between. Germline CDR1 reads SQVTM; CDR2 reads ANQGSEA. This CDR3 is built from 15 residues. The CDR3 DNA sequence: TGCAGCGTTGATGGCCCCGGCCAGGGTCAGGACGAGCAGTACTTC. Translation: CSVDGPGQGQDEQYF.

The chain uses TRBV9 and TRBJ1-1; 7 bases agree with TRBD1. With 3 bases clipped from V and 1 base from J, the junction kept 12 bases outside the gene matches. The CDR3 is made up of 17 amino acids. The germline V gene encodes CDR1 SGDLS and CDR2 YYNGEE. CDR3 region: CASSERGTVLKNTEAFF. CDR3 sequence (DNA): TGTGCCAGCAGCGAAAGAGGGACAGTGCTAAAGAACACTGAAGCTTTCTTT.

The J gene is TRBJ1-2, the V gene TRBV2; D may be TRBD1 (5 bases). V lost 5 bases and J 0 bases, leaving 10 bases between the germline ends. The CDR3 covers 14 residues. Germline V gene sequence: CDR1 SNHLY, CDR2 FYNNEI. CDR3 region: CASSWGGSNYGYTF. As DNA, the CDR3 is TGTGCCAGCAGTTGGGGCGGATCTAACTATGGCTACACCTTC. Combining the CDR3 with reference TRBV2 and TRBJ1-2 gives the whole variable domain EPEVTQTPSHQVTQMGQEVILRCVPISNHLYFYWYRQILGQKVEFLVSFYNNEISEKSEIFDDQFSVERPDGSNFTLKIRSTKLEDSAMYFCASSWGGSNYGYTFGSGTRLTVV.

The V and J genes are TRBV28 and TRBJ1-2; possibly TRBD1 for D (5 bases). Trimming removed 1 base from V and 0 bases from J, with 9 bases in between. This CDR3 is 15 amino acids long. Looked up from germline, CDR1 is MDHEN and CDR2 is SYDVKM. CDR3 DNA sequence: TGTGCCAGCAGTTTATCGGCAGGGACTAACTATGGCTACACCTTC. Protein: CASSLSAGTNYGYTF.

V gene TRBV7-9 combines with J gene TRBJ2-2, with 8 bases that match TRBD1. The CDR3 loop spans 18 amino acids. Unmatched junction bases numbered 11, after V lost 4 bases and J lost 1 base. Germline values: CDR1 SEHNR, CDR2 FQNEAQ (reference sequence). The CDR3 DNA reads TGTGCCAGCAGCTCCGACAGGGGCCGTATTGAGAACACCGGGGAGCTGTTTTTT. This gives the protein CASSSDRGRIENTGELFF.

This sequence joins TRBV6-5 and TRBJ2-6; a possible D gene is TRBD1 (6 bases). This CDR3 has 14 residues. The V gene lost 7 bases and the J gene lost 1 base, with 8 bases spanning the gap. Germline CDR1 is MNHEY and CDR2 is SVGAGI. CDR3 region: CASTQGSGANVLTF. In DNA, the CDR3 is TGTGCCAGCACTCAGGGGTCTGGGGCCAACGTCCTGACTTTC.

The rearrangement joins TRBV5-4 to TRBJ2-7, with TRBD1 matching over 10 bases. This CDR3 comprises 16 residues. The V gene's germline CDR1 is SGHNT and CDR2 YYREEE (reference sequence). J gave up 2 bases and V 0 bases, and 5 bases lay outside the gene matches. This CDR3 is CASSLGGGQGAYEQYF. CDR3 in DNA: TGTGCCAGCAGCTTGGGGGGTGGACAGGGGGCCTACGAGCAGTACTTC.

The gene calls are TRBV27 and TRBJ2-3, with 7 bases fitting TRBD2. The J segment lost 1 base and the V segment lost 2 bases, leaving 3 bases of the junction unmatched. The CDR3 is 15 amino acids. The germline gives CDR1 MNHEY, CDR2 SMNVEV (reference sequence). CDR3 sequence: CASSLSRGGTDTQYF. As DNA, the CDR3 is TGTGCCAGCAGTTTAAGCCGGGGGGGCACAGATACGCAGTATTTT.

The J gene is TRBJ2-7, the V gene TRBV3-1 (or the pseudogene TRBV3-2); TRBD2 agrees at 10 bases. CDR1 is LGHDT, CDR2 YNNKEL, per germline (reference sequence). The CDR3 extends over 14 amino acids. Trimming at V came to 6 bases and at J to 5 bases, leaving 7 bases not matched to a gene. For the CDR3, the DNA is TGTGCCAGCAGGTCTAGCGGGAGTGTCGACGAGCAGTACTTC. Protein: CASRSSGSVDEQYF.

In this sample, this clone turned up a few times. V is TRBV12-3 or TRBV12-4 and J is TRBJ1-1; D is unclear. The V and J ends lost 1 base and 5 bases respectively, with 5 bases between them. The length of the CDR3 is 12 residues. CDR3: CASSLGQTEAFF. The CDR3 DNA reads TGTGCCAGCAGTTTAGGGCAGACTGAAGCTTTCTTT.